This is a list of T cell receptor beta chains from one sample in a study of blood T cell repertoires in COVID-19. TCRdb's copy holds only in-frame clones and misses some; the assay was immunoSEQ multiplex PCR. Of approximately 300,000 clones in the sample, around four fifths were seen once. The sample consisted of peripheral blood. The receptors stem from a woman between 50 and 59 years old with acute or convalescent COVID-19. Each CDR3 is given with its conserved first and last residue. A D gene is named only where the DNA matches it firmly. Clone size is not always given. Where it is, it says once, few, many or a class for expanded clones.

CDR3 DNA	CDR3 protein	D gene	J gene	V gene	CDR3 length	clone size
TGTGCCAGCACCACAGGGATCAATCAGCCCCAGCATTTT	CASTTGINQPQHF	NA	TRBJ1-5	TRBV7-8	13	NA
TGTGCCAGTAGTATTCAGGGAGGCATGAACACTGAAGCTTTCTTT	CASSIQGGMNTEAFF	NA	TRBJ1-1	TRBV19	15	NA
TGCAGCTCTTACAGAGCGAACACTGAAGCTTTCTTT	CSSYRANTEAFF	NA	TRBJ1-1	TRBV29-1	12	NA
TGTGCCAGCAGCTTGGGCGGGGCCAATGAGCAGTTCTTC	CASSLGGANEQFF	NA	TRBJ2-1	TRBV5-4	13	few
TGTGCCAGCAGTGAAACAGTCTACGAGCAGTACTTC	CASSETVYEQYF	NA	TRBJ2-7	TRBV25-1	12	NA
TGTGCCAGTTATACTAGCGGAGCGCAGTATTTT	CASYTSGAQYF	TRBD2	TRBJ2-3	TRBV19	11	NA
TGTGCCAGCTCGCTCGGGAGCGTTGAGACCCAGTACTTC	CASSLGSVETQYF	NA	TRBJ2-5	TRBV9	13	NA
TGTGCCAGCAGCCAAGGGGGACAGGGGGATCAGCCCCAGCATTTT	CASSQGGQGDQPQHF	TRBD1	TRBJ1-5	TRBV3-1/TRBV3-2	15	NA
TGTGCCAGCAGCGGACAGACCTCTGGGGCCAACGTCCTGACTTTC	CASSGQTSGANVLTF	NA	TRBJ2-6	TRBV6-5	15	once
TGTGCCTGGAGTGGTACCCAGGGAAACACCATATATTTT	CAWSGTQGNTIYF	NA	TRBJ1-3	TRBV30	13	NA
TGTGCCAGCAGCCAAAAAAGGGGGAAAACGAACCCTAATGAAAAACTGTTTTTT	CASSQKRGKTNPNEKLFF	NA	TRBJ1-4	TRBV3-1/TRBV3-2	18	NA
TGTGCCAGCAACAGGGGTACCAATGAAAAACTGTTTTTT	CASNRGTNEKLFF	TRBD1	TRBJ1-4	TRBV7-2	13	NA
TGTGCCAGCTCACCCCGGACTAGCGGAGCTGGGGATGAGCAGTTCTTC	CASSPRTSGAGDEQFF	TRBD2	TRBJ2-1	TRBV18	16	NA
TGTGCCAGCAGCCGGGGACAGGCGCAAGCTTTCTTT	CASSRGQAQAFF	TRBD1	TRBJ1-1	TRBV5-6	12	NA
TGTGCCACCAGTGATAGGACTAGCCGCCGAGAGCAGTTCTTC	CATSDRTSRREQFF	TRBD2	TRBJ2-1	TRBV24-1	14	NA
TGCGCCAGCAGCTTGGGGCCAACTAATGAAAAACTGTTTTTT	CASSLGPTNEKLFF	NA	TRBJ1-4	TRBV5-1	14	NA
TGTGCCAGTGCGGCCAGGGCGCCCTATGGCTACACCTTC	CASAARAPYGYTF	NA	TRBJ1-2	TRBV19	13	NA
TGTGCCAGCAGTGATAAGGGGCGAGCAACTAATGAAAAACTGTTTTTT	CASSDKGRATNEKLFF	NA	TRBJ1-4	TRBV2	16	NA
TGTGCCTGGAGTGTAGGGACTAGTGCTAGCACAGATACGCAGTATTTT	CAWSVGTSASTDTQYF	TRBD2	TRBJ2-3	TRBV30	16	NA
TGTGCCAGCAGCCCCTGGCTAGGGCGGGCTGAAGCTTTCTTT	CASSPWLGRAEAFF	NA	TRBJ1-1	TRBV3-1/TRBV3-2	14	few
TGTGCCAGCAGCTTAGGTTGGACTGTGACAGATACGCAGTATTTT	CASSLGWTVTDTQYF	NA	TRBJ2-3	TRBV7-2	15	NA
TGTGCCAGCAGCGTATACTGGGAGTCAGATACGCAGTATTTT	CASSVYWESDTQYF	NA	TRBJ2-3	TRBV9	14	NA
TGCAGTGCTAGTGCAGGGTACAATTCACCCCTCCACTTT	CSASAGYNSPLHF	NA	TRBJ1-6	TRBV20-1	13	once
TGTGCCAGCAGCTTAGGAGTCCAGGGTACGGGTGGCTACACCTTC	CASSLGVQGTGGYTF	NA	TRBJ1-2	TRBV7-8	15	NA
TGTGCCAGCAGCTCAGGATTAATGAACACTGAAGCTTTCTTT	CASSSGLMNTEAFF	NA	TRBJ1-1	TRBV11-2	14	NA
TGTGCCAGCAGCGATGCGGCAGTAGAGACCCAGTACTTC	CASSDAAVETQYF	NA	TRBJ2-5	TRBV7-9	13	NA
TGTGCCAGTTCACAGGGTCTGGGGCAGCCCCAGCATTTT	CASSQGLGQPQHF	NA	TRBJ1-5	TRBV19	13	NA
TGTGCCAGCAGTTACGTGTCAGGGGTGACCGGGGAGCTGTTTTTT	CASSYVSGVTGELFF	NA	TRBJ2-2	TRBV6-5	15	NA
TGTGCCAGCAGCCAAGAACCGGGACAGGGTAACCAGCCCCAGCATTTT	CASSQEPGQGNQPQHF	TRBD1	TRBJ1-5	TRBV4-2	16	NA
TGTGCCAGCAGTTTACAGGGTTCTGGGGCCAACGTCCTGACTTTC	CASSLQGSGANVLTF	NA	TRBJ2-6	TRBV6-5	15	NA
TGTGCCAGCAGTGAACTGGAGACCCAGTACTTC	CASSELETQYF	NA	TRBJ2-5	TRBV2	11	NA
TGTGCCAGCAGTGAAAAATATCGGGGGGGTACGCAGTATTTT	CASSEKYRGGTQYF	TRBD2	TRBJ2-3	TRBV6-1	14	NA
TGTGCCAGCAGCTCGACCGGTGACAGCAGCAATCAGCCCCAGCATTTT	CASSSTGDSSNQPQHF	NA	TRBJ1-5	TRBV5-5	16	NA
TGTGCCAGCAGCGTAGAGGCGGGTGGCGAGCAGTACTTC	CASSVEAGGEQYF	NA	TRBJ2-7	TRBV9	13	NA
TGTGCCAGCAGTTCAACCCGACTAGCTCAAGAGACCCAGTACTTC	CASSSTRLAQETQYF	TRBD2	TRBJ2-5	TRBV27	15	NA
TGTGCCAGCAGTGCCCGAGATGAGCAGTTCTTC	CASSARDEQFF	NA	TRBJ2-1	TRBV12-3/TRBV12-4	11	NA
TGTGCCAGCAGTATCGGGACAGGTGGGAATCAGCCCCAGCATTTT	CASSIGTGGNQPQHF	TRBD1	TRBJ1-5	TRBV27	15	NA
TGCGCCAGCAGCCAAGAAGGGGTAACTGAAGCTTTCTTT	CASSQEGVTEAFF	NA	TRBJ1-1	TRBV4-1	13	NA
TGTGCCAGTGGACAGGGGACCATTGTGAGCAATCAGCCCCAGCATTTT	CASGQGTIVSNQPQHF	TRBD1	TRBJ1-5	TRBV5-8	16	NA
TGTGCCAGCTCACGGGCAGCGGCGGTTCAAGAGACCCAGTACTTC	CASSRAAAVQETQYF	NA	TRBJ2-5	TRBV18	15	NA
TGTGCCAGTAGTATCACAGGCGTGAACACTGAAGCTTTCTTT	CASSITGVNTEAFF	NA	TRBJ1-1	TRBV19	14	few
TGCGCCAGCAGCCGGGACAGGGTTAACTATGGCTACACCTTC	CASSRDRVNYGYTF	TRBD1	TRBJ1-2	TRBV5-1	14	few